Below, one T cell receptor (beta chain) is given with its context. Its antigen has not been determined. Base quality data are lacking; no much larger clone is found one base away. The data are from a study of T cells after posttransplantation cyclophosphamide (TCRdb year 2016). Background on the whole study: T cell repertoire reconstitution was tracked by TRB sequencing after myeloablative bone marrow transplantation in which posttransplantation cyclophosphamide was used as GVHD prophylaxis. Samples from 30 to 35 PTCy-treated patients, along with samples from some 17 of their related bone marrow donors, underwent antigen receptor sequencing. Blood from every one of the 30 to 35 PTCy patients who had 1-year posttransplant specimens underwent TRB sequencing. Up to roughly 3 additional blood samples from 2 to 5.2 years after transplant were also TRB-sequenced in 3 patients, as was pretransplant blood from 4 patients. TRA and TRB clonality were tightly correlated in eight to ten samples, so subsequent TCR analyses focused on TRB only. Public TRB sequences were searched against a database of over 3,500 sequences associated with responses to pathogens, tumor antigens, self-antigens and alloantigens.

What the study reported, not specific to this receptor: Donor-recipient similarity was low at 1-2 months but increased during the first year, and donor CD8+ memory clones often dominated later blood repertoires. The TRB repertoires of T cells infiltrating skin or the GI tract showed only limited overlap with the TRB repertoires found in blood. Across approximately 41 patients, TRB clonality was highly associated with recipient CMV seropositivity and CMV reactivation, and PTCy diversity was similar to diversity in CNI/methotrexate controls.

According to the germline V gene (reference sequence), CDR1 reads LNHDA and CDR2 reads SQIVND. V and J are truncated by 0 bases and 0 bases respectively, leaving an intervening sequence of 11 bases. The CDR3 starts with the cysteine, ends with the phenylalanine, and has 16 residues. Of the read, only the CDR3 DNA is kept; its 48 bases are in frame from base 1. The sample's treatment or condition label, in plain terms: high-dose cyclophosphamide on days +3 and +4 as single-agent GVHD prophylaxis. Busulfan and fludarabine conditioning, a related or unrelated marrow graft, and cyclophosphamide on days +3 and +4 were given to PTCy patients. The PTCy-treated patients were enrolled in a prospective multi-institutional clinical trial. Peripheral blood and bone marrow mononuclear cells were isolated by Ficoll-Hypaque density centrifugation and cryopreserved. TRB sequencing was run on genomic DNA with either the immunoSEQ assay at survey resolution or the hsTCRB kit. As for how the authors treated the data: Initial read processing used immunoSEQ software, and repertoire analyses used the LymphoSeq R package. For each TRB dataset, clonality was calculated as 1 minus normalized Shannon entropy, and the Gini coefficient was computed as well. Phenotypes of unsorted samples were inferred by mapping TRB sequences from sorted subsets of the recipient or donor onto unsorted samples of the same recipient. TCRdb took this table from immuneACCESS and kept in-frame rearrangements with V and J called. Such tables lack part of the clones; where checked against another copy, unresolved V genes explain under half of the gap, and the rest is unexplained. The V and J calls and the clone size are those of that table, but D and trimming were determined from the DNA. The sample includes about 5,000 clones, with roughly 82% observed a single time. In total, the top ten clones hold 18% of the sample.

The input for sequencing was PBMCs, taken 86 days after allogeneic stem cell transplant with posttransplant cyclophosphamide. The chain uses TRBV19 and TRBJ1-1, with a tentative D gene TRBD1 over 6 matching bases. This clonotype originated in a male patient aged 45-60 years who received an allogeneic stem cell transplant from an unrelated donor, was CMV-positive, and had acute GVHD only. After a transplant, the graft donor may have provided part of the T cells. The CDR3 corresponds to CASSIDFRDMNTEAFF. The sequence in DNA is TGTGCCAGTAGTATAGATTTCAGGGACATGAACACTGAAGCTTTCTTT.